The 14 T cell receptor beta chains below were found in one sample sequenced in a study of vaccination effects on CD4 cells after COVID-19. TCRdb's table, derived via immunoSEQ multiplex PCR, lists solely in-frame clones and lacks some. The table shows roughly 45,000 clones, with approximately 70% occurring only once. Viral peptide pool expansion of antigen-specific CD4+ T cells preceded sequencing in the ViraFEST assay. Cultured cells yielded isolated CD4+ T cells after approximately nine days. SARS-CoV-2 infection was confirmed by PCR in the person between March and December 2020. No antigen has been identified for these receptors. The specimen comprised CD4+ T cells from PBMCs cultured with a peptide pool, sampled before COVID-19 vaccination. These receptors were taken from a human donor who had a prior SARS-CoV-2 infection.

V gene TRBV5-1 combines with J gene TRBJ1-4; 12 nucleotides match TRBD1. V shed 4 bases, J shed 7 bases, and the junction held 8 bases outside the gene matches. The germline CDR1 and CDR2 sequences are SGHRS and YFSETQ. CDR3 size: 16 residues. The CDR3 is CASSPTGQGAGEKLFF. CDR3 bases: TGCGCCAGCAGCCCGACGGGACAGGGGGCGGGTGAAAAACTGTTTTTT.

The CDR3 is CASSITGDTGELFF. Here the CDR3 DNA reads TGTGCCAGTAGTATTACGGGGGACACCGGGGAGCTGTTTTTT. J is TRBJ2-2 and V is TRBV19; maybe TRBD2 (6 bases). Germline CDR1 reads LNHDA; CDR2 reads SQIVND (reference sequence). This CDR3 contains 14 residues. V was trimmed by 3 bases and J by 3 bases, leaving 8 bases between them.

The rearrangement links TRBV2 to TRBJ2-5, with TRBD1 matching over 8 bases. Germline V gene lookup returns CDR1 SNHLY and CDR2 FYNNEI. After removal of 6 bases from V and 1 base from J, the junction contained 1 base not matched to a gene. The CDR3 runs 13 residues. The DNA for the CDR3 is TGTGCCAGCAGGGGGACAGGCCAAGAGACCCAGTACTTC. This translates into CASRGTGQETQYF. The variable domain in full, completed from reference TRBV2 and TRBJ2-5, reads EPEVTQTPSHQVTQMGQEVILRCVPISNHLYFYWYRQILGQKVEFLVSFYNNEISEKSEIFDDQFSVERPDGSNFTLKIRSTKLEDSAMYFCASRGTGQETQYFGPGTRLLVL.

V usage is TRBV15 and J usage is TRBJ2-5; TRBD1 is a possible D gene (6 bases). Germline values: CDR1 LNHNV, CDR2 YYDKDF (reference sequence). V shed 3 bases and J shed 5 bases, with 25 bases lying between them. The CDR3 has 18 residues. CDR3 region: CATSRTGRFGGEMETQYF. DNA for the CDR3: TGTGCCACCAGCAGGACGGGGCGGTTTGGGGGCGAAATGGAGACCCAGTACTTC.

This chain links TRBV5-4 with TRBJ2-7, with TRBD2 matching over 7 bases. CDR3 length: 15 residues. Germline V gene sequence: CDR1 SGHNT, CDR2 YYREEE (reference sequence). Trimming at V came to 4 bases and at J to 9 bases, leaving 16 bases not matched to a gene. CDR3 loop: CASSHQDAAGSAQYF. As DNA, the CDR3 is TGTGCCAGCAGCCACCAAGACGCAGCGGGGTCGGCGCAGTACTTC.

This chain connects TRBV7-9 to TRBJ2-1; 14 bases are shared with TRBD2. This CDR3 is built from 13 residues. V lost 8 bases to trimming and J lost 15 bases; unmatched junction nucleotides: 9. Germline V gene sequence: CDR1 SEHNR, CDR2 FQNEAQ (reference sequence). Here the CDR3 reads CASEGTSGGRWFF. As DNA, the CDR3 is TGTGCCAGCGAAGGGACTAGCGGGGGTAGGTGGTTCTTC.

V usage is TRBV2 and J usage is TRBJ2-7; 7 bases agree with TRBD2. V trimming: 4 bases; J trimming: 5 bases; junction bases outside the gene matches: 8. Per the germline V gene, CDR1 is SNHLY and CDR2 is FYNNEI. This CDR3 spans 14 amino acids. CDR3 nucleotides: TGTGCCAGCAGTGCCGCCAGCGGGGTCGACGAGCAGTACTTC. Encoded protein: CASSAASGVDEQYF.

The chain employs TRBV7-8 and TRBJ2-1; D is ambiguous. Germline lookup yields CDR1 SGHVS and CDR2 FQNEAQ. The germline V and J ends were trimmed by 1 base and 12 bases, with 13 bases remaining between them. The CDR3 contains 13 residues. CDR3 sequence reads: CASSLEATTGQFF. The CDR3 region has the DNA TGTGCCAGCAGCTTAGAGGCGACAACTGGGCAGTTCTTC.

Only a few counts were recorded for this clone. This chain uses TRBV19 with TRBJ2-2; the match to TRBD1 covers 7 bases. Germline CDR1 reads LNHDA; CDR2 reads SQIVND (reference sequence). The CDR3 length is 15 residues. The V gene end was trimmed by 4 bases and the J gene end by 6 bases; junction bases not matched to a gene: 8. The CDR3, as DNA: TGTGCCAGTAGTAGACGACAGGGAGTGTCCGGGGAGCTGTTTTTT. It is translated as CASSRRQGVSGELFF.

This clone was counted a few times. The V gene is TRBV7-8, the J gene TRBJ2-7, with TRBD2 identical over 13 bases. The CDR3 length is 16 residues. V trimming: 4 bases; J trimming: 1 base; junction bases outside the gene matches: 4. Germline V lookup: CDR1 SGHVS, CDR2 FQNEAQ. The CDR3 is CASSWGTSGISYEQYF. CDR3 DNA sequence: TGTGCCAGCAGCTGGGGGACTAGCGGGATTTCCTACGAGCAGTACTTC.

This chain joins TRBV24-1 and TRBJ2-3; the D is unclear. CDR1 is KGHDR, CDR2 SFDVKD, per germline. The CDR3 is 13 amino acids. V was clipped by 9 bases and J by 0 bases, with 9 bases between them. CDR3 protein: CATAGTSTDTQYF. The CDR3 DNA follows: TGTGCCACCGCCGGCACTAGCACAGATACGCAGTATTTT.

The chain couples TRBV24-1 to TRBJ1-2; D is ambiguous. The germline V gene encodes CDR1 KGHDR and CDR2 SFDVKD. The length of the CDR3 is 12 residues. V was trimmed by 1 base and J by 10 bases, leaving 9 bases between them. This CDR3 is CATSDLGGAYTF. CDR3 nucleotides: TGTGCCACCAGTGATTTAGGAGGTGCCTACACCTTC.

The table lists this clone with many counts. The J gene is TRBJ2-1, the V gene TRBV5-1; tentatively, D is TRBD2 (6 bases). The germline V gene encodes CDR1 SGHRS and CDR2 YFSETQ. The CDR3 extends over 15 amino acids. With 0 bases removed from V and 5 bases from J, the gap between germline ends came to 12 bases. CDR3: CASSLERAGNNEQFF. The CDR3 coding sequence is TGCGCCAGCAGCTTGGAGCGGGCAGGGAACAATGAGCAGTTCTTC. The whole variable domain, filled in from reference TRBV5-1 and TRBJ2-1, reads KAGVTQTPRYLIKTRGQQVTLSCSPISGHRSVSWYQQTPGQGLQFLFEYFSETQRNKGNFPGRFSGRQFSNSRSEMNVSTLELGDSALYLCASSLERAGNNEQFFGPGTRLTVL.

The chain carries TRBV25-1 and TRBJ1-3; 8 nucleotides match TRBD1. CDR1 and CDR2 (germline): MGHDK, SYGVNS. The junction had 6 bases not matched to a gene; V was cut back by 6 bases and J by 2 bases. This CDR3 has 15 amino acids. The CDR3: CASRSMTGAGNTIYF. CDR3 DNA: TGTGCCAGCAGAAGTATGACAGGGGCTGGAAACACCATATATTTT.